A selection of T cell receptor beta chains follows, all from one sample in a study of cytomegalovirus exposure and HLA in healthy donors. Sequencing was performed with immunoSEQ multiplex PCR; in TCRdb, only in-frame clones are kept and a portion is missing. The sample includes around 31,000 clones. Input material: PBMCs. The receptors come from a man between 25 and 39 years old in good health and CMV-seronegative. Each CDR3 is given with its conserved first and last residue. A D gene is named only where the DNA matches it firmly.

D,V,J,CDR3,DNA
.,TRBV28,TRBJ1-5,CASSSLLQPQHF,TGTGCCAGCAGTTCCCTGTTACAGCCCCAGCATTTT
TRBD2,TRBV7-2,TRBJ2-5,CASSFGGLAGGQETQYF,TGTGCCAGCAGCTTTGGGGGACTAGCGGGGGGGCAAGAGACCCAGTACTTC
TRBD2,TRBV5-1,TRBJ2-5,CASSLAAGVGGRETQYF,TGCGCCAGCAGCTTGGCGGCGGGCGTCGGCGGGAGAGAGACCCAGTACTTC
.,TRBV10-3,TRBJ2-2,CAISELMAGDFIAGELFF,TGCGCCATCAGTGAGTTGATGGCAGGGGATTTTATAGCCGGGGAGCTGTTTTTT
TRBD2,TRBV5-6,TRBJ2-5,CASSLAGGQETQYF,TGTGCCAGCAGCTTAGCGGGGGGGCAAGAGACCCAGTACTTC
.,TRBV7-6,TRBJ2-1,CASTRRAGDNEQFF,TGTGCCAGCACCCGGCGGGCAGGGGACAATGAGCAGTTCTTC
TRBD2,TRBV2,TRBJ2-1,CASSELGLAAYNEQFF,TGTGCCAGCAGTGAATTAGGACTAGCGGCCTACAATGAGCAGTTCTTC
.,TRBV19,TRBJ2-5,CASRDSGETQYF,TGTGCCAGTCGGGATTCAGGAGAGACCCAGTACTTC
.,TRBV30,TRBJ2-1,CAWSTTGKSGIYNEQFF,TGTGCCTGGAGTACCACAGGGAAAAGCGGGATCTACAATGAGCAGTTCTTC
.,TRBV2,TRBJ1-2,CASSEAVQYGYTF,TGTGCCAGCAGTGAAGCAGTTCAGTATGGCTACACCTTC
TRBD2,TRBV5-1,TRBJ2-1,CASSRGLNYNEQFF,TGCGCCAGCAGCAGGGGACTAAATTACAATGAGCAGTTCTTC
TRBD1,TRBV7-8,TRBJ2-7,CASSLDKTGAPTYEQYF,TGTGCCAGCAGCTTGGACAAAACAGGGGCCCCAACCTACGAGCAGTACTTC
.,TRBV11-3,TRBJ2-3,CASSLPYRGDTQYF,TGTGCCAGCAGTTTACCCTATCGGGGGGATACGCAGTATTTT
.,TRBV6-5,TRBJ1-6,CASKSSYNSPLHF,TGTGCCAGCAAGAGCTCCTATAATTCACCCCTCCACTTT
TRBD1,TRBV5-1,TRBJ1-2,CASSPDRIYGYTF,TGCGCCAGCAGCCCGGACAGGATTTATGGCTACACCTTC
TRBD2,TRBV10-3,TRBJ2-5,CAISLGLAETQYF,TGTGCCATCAGCCTGGGACTAGCAGAGACCCAGTACTTC
.,TRBV4-2,TRBJ1-2,CASSQGQAIYGYTF,TGTGCCAGCAGCCAAGGCCAGGCGATCTATGGCTACACCTTC
TRBD2,TRBV9,TRBJ2-3,CASSVGGSGTDTQYF,TGTGCCAGCAGCGTAGGCGGGAGTGGCACAGATACGCAGTATTTT
TRBD2,TRBV6-6,TRBJ2-3,CASSYGTSVTDTQYF,TGTGCCAGCAGTTACGGGACTAGCGTAACAGATACGCAGTATTTT
.,TRBV29-1,TRBJ2-2,CSAQGSLNTGELFF,TGCAGTGCGCAGGGTTCCCTGAACACCGGGGAGCTGTTTTTT
.,TRBV28,TRBJ1-2,CASSDQGSYGYTF,TGTGCCAGCAGTGACCAGGGGAGCTATGGCTACACCTTC
TRBD2,TRBV14,TRBJ2-5,CASSQGLAGGSWTQYF,TGTGCCAGCAGCCAAGGACTAGCGGGGGGAAGCTGGACCCAGTACTTC
.,TRBV5-1,TRBJ2-1,CASSFSPADNEQFF,TGCGCCAGCAGCTTTTCTCCAGCGGACAATGAGCAGTTCTTC
.,TRBV5-8,TRBJ2-2,CASSPIGLMNTGELFF,TGTGCCAGCAGCCCGATAGGACTTATGAACACCGGGGAGCTGTTTTTT
TRBD2,TRBV5-5,TRBJ2-4,CASFLATGGPNIQYF,TGTGCCAGCTTCCTCGCGACGGGAGGGCCTAACATTCAGTACTTC
.,TRBV7-3,TRBJ2-3,CASSLFGGRRDTQYF,TGTGCCAGCAGCTTATTTGGGGGCCGAAGAGATACGCAGTATTTT
TRBD2,TRBV6-5,TRBJ2-1,CASSPEAGIDNEQFF,TGTGCCAGCAGTCCCGAAGCGGGGATCGACAATGAGCAGTTCTTC
TRBD1,TRBV19,TRBJ1-5,CASSIVGTVSNQPQHF,TGTGCCAGTAGTATAGTTGGGACAGTTTCCAATCAGCCCCAGCATTTT
TRBD2,TRBV11-3,TRBJ2-1,CASSPRTSGGGNEQFF,TGTGCCAGCAGCCCCCGGACTAGCGGGGGGGGCAATGAGCAGTTCTTC
.,TRBV6-5,TRBJ1-1,CASSSQAGEAFF,TGTGCCAGCAGTTCTCAGGCGGGGGAAGCTTTCTTT
.,TRBV4-3,TRBJ2-7,CASSQDLGSGANYEQYF,TGCGCCAGCAGCCAAGATTTGGGGTCAGGGGCTAACTACGAGCAGTACTTC
.,TRBV30,TRBJ2-7,CAWSELYEQYF,TGTGCCTGGAGTGAACTCTACGAGCAGTACTTC
.,TRBV4-2,TRBJ1-5,CASSQDRVQPQHF,TGTGCCAGCAGCCAAGACAGGGTTCAGCCCCAGCATTTT
.,TRBV5-1,TRBJ2-5,CASSLVVDSKTQYF,TGCGCCAGCAGCTTGGTAGTGGACAGTAAGACCCAGTACTTC
.,TRBV5-1,TRBJ1-2,CASSTMRADGYTF,TGCGCCAGCAGCACCATGCGTGCTGATGGCTACACCTTC
TRBD1,TRBV4-2,TRBJ2-5,CASSQDRGQGVQETQYF,TGTGCCAGCAGCCAAGATAGGGGACAGGGGGTCCAAGAGACCCAGTACTTC
TRBD2,TRBV11-3,TRBJ2-2,CASSLATGLAGAYTGELFF,TGTGCCAGCAGCTTAGCGACGGGACTAGCGGGGGCCTACACCGGGGAGCTGTTTTTT
TRBD2,TRBV4-3,TRBJ2-1,CASSLAGGSISEQFF,TGCGCCAGCAGCCTAGCGGGGGGTTCTATTAGTGAGCAGTTCTTC
TRBD2,TRBV7-8,TRBJ2-7,CASSRGLGLAGSYEQYF,TGTGCCAGCAGCCGGGGTTTGGGGCTAGCGGGATCCTACGAGCAGTACTTC
TRBD2,TRBV6-4,TRBJ2-5,CARIRGLAAPAETQYF,TGTGCCAGAATCCGGGGACTAGCGGCCCCCGCGGAGACCCAGTACTTC
TRBD2,TRBV4-2,TRBJ2-1,CASSQVSREGRNEQFF,TGTGCCAGCAGCCAAGTTAGTCGGGAGGGCCGGAATGAGCAGTTCTTC
.,TRBV9,TRBJ2-3,CASSAGLLSTDTQYF,TGTGCCAGCAGCGCCGGACTCCTAAGCACAGATACGCAGTATTTT
TRBD1,TRBV27,TRBJ2-7,CASSLSIPGTDPQGVYEQYF,TGTGCCAGCAGTTTATCGATTCCCGGGACAGACCCTCAGGGGGTCTACGAGCAGTACTTC
.,TRBV5-1,TRBJ2-6,CASSRPGTANSGANVLTF,TGCGCCAGCAGCCGCCCGGGAACAGCCAACTCTGGGGCCAACGTCCTGACTTTC
.,TRBV11-3,TRBJ2-5,CASSPRLDVRKTQYF,TGTGCCAGCAGCCCGAGACTAGATGTGAGAAAGACCCAGTACTTC
TRBD1,TRBV25-1,TRBJ2-7,CASRPTGGGEQYF,TGTGCCAGCAGGCCCACAGGGGGTGGCGAGCAGTACTTC
TRBD1,TRBV7-2,TRBJ1-2,CASSLAGTGGIYGYTF,TGTGCCAGCAGCTTGGCCGGGACAGGGGGCATCTATGGCTACACCTTC
TRBD2,TRBV18,TRBJ2-3,CASSPGLAGGNTQYF,TGTGCCAGCTCACCCGGACTAGCGGGAGGGAATACGCAGTATTTT